The 14 T cell receptor beta chains presented below share a single source sample, sequenced in a study of regulatory T cells in long-lasting Graves disease. TCR beta libraries were built with iRepertoire HTBI primers and Arm-PCR of CDR3 regions. TCRdb ran MiXCR on the multiplex PCR reads and lists one entry per CDR3 protein. This sample carries hundreds of thousands of distinct CDR3 sequences, around 20% of them seen once, and the ten largest clones take roughly an eighth. This sample's time point: persistent/refractory GD, antithyroid drugs over 5 years with positive TRAb. Preparation of the TCR library used RNA extracted from PBMCs. Source: peripheral blood mononuclear cells (PBMCs), taken when the disease was refractory, from a patient treated with antithyroid drugs. These receptors were collected from a female donor with Graves disease.

This clonotype was found many times. V is TRBV20-1 and J is TRBJ2-4; TRBD1 might be the D (6 bases). The CDR3 runs to 15 residues. Germline CDR1 reads DFQATT; CDR2 reads SNEGSKA (reference sequence). V dropped 4 bases and J dropped 8 bases, with 21 bases sitting between them. The CDR3 sequence is CSATRQASSFDIQYF. In DNA form, the CDR3 reads TGCAGTGCTACCCGACAGGCGTCGTCGTTTGACATTCAGTACTTC.

This clonotype was observed once. This rearrangement joins TRBV7-9 to TRBJ2-7, with 9 bases aligning to TRBD2. The germline V gene encodes CDR1 SEHNR and CDR2 FQNEAQ (reference sequence). The CDR3 runs 15 residues. The trim removed 5 bases at V and 2 bases at J, leaving 7 bases unmatched. The CDR3 DNA follows: TGTGCCAGCAGCCAGCGGGCTAGCGGGGCCTACGAGCAGTACTTC. This translates into CASSQRASGAYEQYF.

This chain uses TRBV6-2 or TRBV6-3 with TRBJ2-5, with 11 bases that match TRBD1. V dropped 2 bases and J dropped 1; count of bases not matched to a gene: 3. Looked up from germline, CDR1 is MNHEY and CDR2 is SVGEGT. CDR3 size: 16 residues. The CDR3: CASSYGTGGGQETQYF. The CDR3 nucleotides read TGTGCCAGCAGTTACGGGACAGGGGGGGGCCAAGAGACCCAGTACTTC.

The table lists this clonotype with many counts. The rearrangement joins TRBV28 to TRBJ2-7, with TRBD1 matching 7 bases. This CDR3 is built from 11 residues. The V segment lost 3 bases and the J segment 13 bases; nucleotides outside the gene matches: 6. Germline lookup yields CDR1 MDHEN and CDR2 SYDVKM. The CDR3 region is CASSFVTGIYF. The CDR3 nucleotides are TGTGCCAGCAGTTTTGTGACAGGGATTTACTTC. Full variable domain (outside the CDR3, taken from reference TRBV28 and TRBJ2-7): DVKVTQSSRYLVKRTGEKVFLECVQDMDHENMFWYRQDPGLGLRLIYFSYDVKMKEKGDIPEGYSVSREKKERFSLILESASTNQTSMYLCASSFVTGIYFGPGTRLTVT.

CDR3 nucleotide sequence: TGTGCCAGCAGCCCGGTGGGGACAGGGGGCTGGGAAGCTTTCTTT. It is translated as CASSPVGTGGWEAFF. The V gene is TRBV5-5, the J gene TRBJ1-1; 12 bases align to TRBD1. Looked up from germline, CDR1 is SGHKS and CDR2 is YYEKEE (reference sequence). CDR3 length: 15 residues. Trimming removed 4 bases from V and 8 bases from J; junction bases left unmatched: 9.

The chain recombines TRBV10-2 with TRBJ1-2; 8 bases line up with TRBD1. Germline CDR1 is WSHSY and CDR2 is SAAADI. Trimming removed 6 bases from V and 7 bases from J; junction bases left unmatched: 7. The CDR3 covers 13 residues. In DNA form, the CDR3 reads TGCGCCAGCAGACCCGGACAGGGAGGTGGCTACACCTTC. This encodes CASRPGQGGGYTF.

This clonotype was picked up many times. The chain has TRBV2 and TRBJ2-1, with 11 bases lining up with TRBD2. CDR1 is SNHLY and CDR2 is FYNNEI in the germline V gene. Losses at the gene ends were 7 bases for V and 5 bases for J; bases not matched to a gene: 1. The CDR3 is made up of 13 amino acids. The CDR3 DNA sequence: TGTGCCAGCATGGGACTAGCGGACAATGAGCAGTTCTTC. Translating gives CASMGLADNEQFF.

This clonotype was observed a single time. The CDR3 DNA reads as TGCGCCAGCAGAGGCCTAGCGGCCCTCACCGGGGAGCTGTTTTTT. This codes for CASRGLAALTGELFF. The chain employs TRBV5-1 and TRBJ2-2; 7 bases map to TRBD2. V gave up 5 bases and J gave up 4 bases; unmatched junction bases: 8. In germline, CDR1 is SGHRS, CDR2 YFSETQ. The CDR3 consists of 15 residues.

This clonotype was counted a single time. J is TRBJ1-2 and V is TRBV5-1; the D gene is possibly TRBD1 (5 bases). Trimming left V 3 bases short and J 4 bases short, with 16 bases between. The CDR3 has 15 residues. The germline V gene has CDR1 SGHRS and CDR2 YFSETQ. The CDR3 is CASSSGTVSAYGYTF. CDR3 coding DNA: TGCGCCAGCAGCTCTGGGACGGTGTCCGCCTATGGCTACACCTTC.

The V and J genes are TRBV6-1 and TRBJ2-5; 11 bases are shared with TRBD2. Germline CDR1 reads MNHNS; CDR2 reads SASEGT. V trimming: 6 bases; J trimming: 7 bases; junction bases outside the gene matches: 10. There are 15 residues in the CDR3. The CDR3 reads CASSPQLAGVGTQYF. Written as DNA, the CDR3 is TGTGCCAGCAGCCCACAACTAGCGGGAGTAGGGACCCAGTACTTC.

The rearrangement links TRBV6-5 to TRBJ1-2, with 7 bases aligning to TRBD1. This CDR3 spans 14 amino acids. Losses at the gene ends were 3 bases for V and 7 bases for J; bases not matched to a gene: 8. In germline, CDR1 is MNHEY, CDR2 SVGAGI. The CDR3 loop is CASSYIDRDVGYTF. DNA of the CDR3: TGTGCCAGCAGTTATATAGACAGGGACGTTGGCTACACCTTC.

Comment on this clonotype: A much more abundant neighbour one base away suggests this may be a read error. The chain couples TRBV5-1 to TRBJ1-1, with D maybe TRBD1 (6 bases). The CDR3 totals 15 residues. Germline values: CDR1 SGHRS, CDR2 YFSETQ. CDR3 DNA: TGCGCCAGCAGCTTCCAGGGGTCCCTGAACGCTGAAGCTTTCTTT. Translated, it gives CASSFQGSLNAEAFF.

With respect to this clonotype: Just one base apart from a much larger clone, this may be a read error. The rearrangement uses TRBV6-1 and TRBJ1-6, with 7 bases fitting TRBD1. CDR1 MNHNS and CDR2 SASEGT come from the germline V gene. V lost 5 bases and J lost 5; bases outside the gene matches: 6. The CDR3 extends over 15 amino acids. The DNA of the CDR3 is TGTGCCAGCAGTAAGCTGGGACAGAATAATTCACCCCTCCACTTT. Translation: CASSKLGQNNSPLHF.

This clonotype was recorded many times. CDR3 bases: TGTGCCAGCAGCTTTAATGATCAGCCCCAGCATTTT. As protein: CASSFNDQPQHF. The chain recombines TRBV3-1 with TRBJ1-5; no firm D call. Trimming removed 5 bases at V and 5 bases at J, with 7 bases between. The CDR3 is made up of 12 amino acids. Per the germline V gene, CDR1 is LGHDT and CDR2 is YNNKEL (reference sequence).